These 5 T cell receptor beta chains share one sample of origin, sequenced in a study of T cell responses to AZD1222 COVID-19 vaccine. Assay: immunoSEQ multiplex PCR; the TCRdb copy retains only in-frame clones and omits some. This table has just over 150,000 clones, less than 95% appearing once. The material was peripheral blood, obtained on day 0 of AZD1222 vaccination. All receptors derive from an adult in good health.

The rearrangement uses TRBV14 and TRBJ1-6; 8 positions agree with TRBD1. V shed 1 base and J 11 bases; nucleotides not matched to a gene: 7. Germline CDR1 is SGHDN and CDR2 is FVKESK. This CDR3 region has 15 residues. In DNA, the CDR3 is TGTGCCAGCAGCCAAGCAGGGGGCGCCTCGACACCCCTCCACTTT. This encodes CASSQAGGASTPLHF.

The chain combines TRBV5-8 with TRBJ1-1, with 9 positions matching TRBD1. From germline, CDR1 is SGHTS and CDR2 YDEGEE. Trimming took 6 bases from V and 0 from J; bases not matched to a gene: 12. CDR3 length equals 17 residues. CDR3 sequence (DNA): TGTGCCAGCAACTTTCACAGGGGGCGAATCATGAACACTGAAGCTTTCTTT. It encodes CASNFHRGRIMNTEAFF.

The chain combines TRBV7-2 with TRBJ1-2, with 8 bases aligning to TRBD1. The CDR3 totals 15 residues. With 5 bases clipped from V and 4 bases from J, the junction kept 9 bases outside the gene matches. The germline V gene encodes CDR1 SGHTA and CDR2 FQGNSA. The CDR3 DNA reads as TGTGCCAGCAGCCCAACCGGGGACAGGTTCTATGGCTACACCTTC. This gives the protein CASSPTGDRFYGYTF.

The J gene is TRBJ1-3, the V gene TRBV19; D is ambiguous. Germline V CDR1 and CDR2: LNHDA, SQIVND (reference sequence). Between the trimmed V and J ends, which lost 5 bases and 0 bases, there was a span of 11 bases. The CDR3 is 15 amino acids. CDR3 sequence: CASSQDRISGNTIYF. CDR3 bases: TGTGCCAGTAGTCAAGACCGCATCTCTGGAAACACCATATATTTT.

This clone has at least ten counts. CDR3 loop: CASSLGYGQGHYEQYF. In DNA, the CDR3 is TGTGCCAGCAGCTTAGGCTATGGACAGGGCCACTACGAGCAGTACTTC. The chain joins TRBV11-1 to TRBJ2-7; 8 positions agree with TRBD1. The CDR3 runs 16 residues. Germline trimming cut 1 base from V and 3 bases from J; bases unmatched to any gene: 8. Germline CDR1 SGHAT, CDR2 FQDESV (reference sequence).